These 23 T cell receptor beta chains were sequenced from one sample in a study of T-cell reconstitution after alpha-beta-depleted transplantation in children. The library targeted TCRbeta and was prepared with unique molecular identifiers. TCRdb reanalysed the PCR reads using MiXCR and keeps one entry per CDR3 protein. The table lists 600,000 to 800,000 distinct CDR3 sequences, around 12% of them singletons, with around 0.79% in the top ten. Sequenced material: PBMCs, taken before TCRalphabeta/CD19-depleted stem cell transplant. The source of these receptors is a girl aged 2-10 years with congenital amegakaryocytic thrombocytopenia, due to receive a stem cell transplant.

This clonotype was recorded many times. The chain has TRBV29-1 and TRBJ2-4; the D gene is possibly TRBD1 (6 bases). CDR1 and CDR2 (germline): SQVTM, ANQGSEA. The CDR3 extends over 16 amino acids. V was cut by 0 bases and J by 7 bases, with 19 bases left in between. In nucleotides, the CDR3 is TGCAGCGTTGAAGAGGCCTGGGGCGCAAGGGGGAACATTCAGTACTTC. Translating it yields CSVEEAWGARGNIQYF.

This clonotype was found many times. The rearrangement joins TRBV12-3 or TRBV12-4 to TRBJ1-5; 7 bases match TRBD1. There are 15 residues in the CDR3. With 5 bases clipped from V and 4 bases from J, the junction kept 8 bases outside the gene matches. CDR3 DNA sequence: TGTGCCAGCAGTCCCCGACAGGGTTCAAATCAGCCCCAGCATTTT. As protein: CASSPRQGSNQPQHF.

In its sample, this clonotype was seen many times. V is TRBV7-9 and J is TRBJ2-7; 7 bases agree with TRBD2. Germline assignment: CDR1 SEHNR and CDR2 FQNEAQ (reference sequence). The length of the CDR3 is 13 residues. J lost 10 bases, V lost 3 bases, and 9 bases had no gene match. CDR3 sequence reads: CASSFGPSGTQYF. In nucleotides, the CDR3 is TGTGCCAGCAGCTTCGGGCCAAGCGGGACTCAGTACTTC.

The V call is TRBV6-2 or TRBV6-3, the J call TRBJ2-6; the match to TRBD2 covers 15 bases. The CDR3 has 23 amino acids. CDR1 and CDR2 (germline): MNHEY, SVGEGT. J was trimmed by 0 bases and V by 4 bases; bases with no gene match: 16. CDR3 DNA sequence: TGTGCCAGCAGTTCAAATCATCCGGGACTAGCGGGAGGCTTCGTCTCTGGGGCCAACGTCCTGACTTTC. This encodes CASSSNHPGLAGGFVSGANVLTF.

In this sample, this clonotype turned up a few times. The V gene is TRBV5-5, the J gene TRBJ2-3; D may be TRBD2 (5 bases). Between the trimmed V and J ends, which lost 4 bases and 13 bases, there was a span of 13 bases. CDR1 SGHKS and CDR2 YYEKEE come from the germline V gene (reference sequence). This CDR3 region has 11 residues. The CDR3 protein is CASSAGNLEYF. The CDR3 bases are TGTGCCAGCAGCGCCGGGAATTTGGAGTATTTT.

This clonotype was counted at least ten times. The chain combines TRBV12-3 or TRBV12-4 with TRBJ2-3; D ambiguous. V lost 1 base, J lost 3 bases, and 11 bases lay in between. The CDR3 consists of 15 residues. The CDR3 protein is CASSLDGRTTDTQYF. CDR3 nucleotides: TGTGCCAGCAGTTTAGACGGACGAACGACAGATACGCAGTATTTT.

This clonotype was detected a few times. The V and J genes are TRBV10-3 and TRBJ2-3; D is unclear. This CDR3 has 14 residues. Trimming stripped 7 bases from V and 2 bases from J, with 13 bases between. The germline V gene encodes CDR1 ENHRY and CDR2 SYGVKD. The CDR3 region has the DNA TGTGCCATCAACAACAGCCCTAACACAGATACGCAGTATTTT. Its translation: CAINNSPNTDTQYF.

The chain employs TRBV5-1 and TRBJ2-7, with unresolved D. Germline CDR1 and CDR2: SGHRS and YFSETQ. This CDR3 contains 16 residues. The germline V and J ends were trimmed by 0 bases and 2 bases, with 15 bases remaining between them. Here the CDR3 reads CASSLGRKSGTYEQYF. Here the CDR3 DNA reads TGCGCCAGCAGCTTGGGTCGGAAAAGTGGTACCTACGAGCAGTACTTC. Full variable domain (missing parts from reference TRBV5-1 and TRBJ2-7): KAGVTQTPRYLIKTRGQQVTLSCSPISGHRSVSWYQQTPGQGLQFLFEYFSETQRNKGNFPGRFSGRQFSNSRSEMNVSTLELGDSALYLCASSLGRKSGTYEQYFGPGTRLTVT.

The chain recombines TRBV29-1 with TRBJ2-2, with 11 bases fitting TRBD2. Per germline, CDR1 SQVTM and CDR2 ANQGSEA. The CDR3 has 14 amino acids. V was clipped by 2 bases and J by 7 bases; unmatched bases: 3. CDR3: CSVEILAGVGELFF. CDR3 nucleotide sequence: TGCAGCGTTGAAATACTAGCGGGAGTCGGGGAGCTGTTTTTT.

The chain recombines TRBV19 with TRBJ2-5; weak D call: TRBD2 (5 bases). Germline V CDR1 and CDR2: LNHDA, SQIVND (reference sequence). The CDR3 is 13 amino acids. The ends were cut back, 10 bases at V and 5 bases at J, with 17 bases in the middle. Written as DNA, the CDR3 is TGTGCCACCGCGACTGGGAGCAGGGAGACCCAGTACTTC. This gives the protein CATATGSRETQYF.

This clonotype was observed a few times. The gene calls are TRBV7-3 and TRBJ2-3; TRBD1 or TRBD2 may be the D gene (5 bases each). V was cut by 5 bases and J by 5 bases, with 17 bases left in between. CDR1 is SGHTA, CDR2 FQGTGA, per germline. This CDR3 has 15 residues. The CDR3 DNA follows: TGTGCCAGCAGCGTGAAAGCAGGGCGGGTAGATACGCAGTATTTT. As protein: CASSVKAGRVDTQYF.

Regarding this clonotype: A much larger clone lies one base from this, so it may be a read error. The J gene is TRBJ2-1, the V gene TRBV7-2, with D tentatively TRBD2 (6 bases). From germline, CDR1 is SGHTA and CDR2 FQGNSA. Trimming took 0 bases from V and 4 from J, leaving 10 bases between them. CDR3 length: 15 amino acids. The CDR3 loop reads CASSLAVGGYNEQFF. CDR3 DNA: TGTGCCAGCAGCTTAGCGGTGGGAGGTTACAATGAGCAGTTCTTC.

The chain couples TRBV5-1 to TRBJ2-4; the D gene is possibly TRBD2 (6 bases). Germline CDR1 reads SGHRS; CDR2 reads YFSETQ. Trimming stripped 3 bases from V and 1 base from J, with 11 bases between. This CDR3 has 15 residues. CDR3 in DNA: TGCGCCAGCAGCTGGGAGGCTAGGGCCAAAAACATTCAGTACTTC. Its translation: CASSWEARAKNIQYF.

This clonotype was detected only a few times. This chain links TRBV3-1 with TRBJ1-5, with unresolved D. There are 14 residues in the CDR3. Germline lookup yields CDR1 LGHDT and CDR2 YNNKEL (reference sequence). V lost 3 bases, J lost 2 bases, and 8 bases lay in between. The CDR3 region is CASSQVHGNQPQHF. CDR3 sequence (DNA): TGTGCCAGCAGCCAGGTCCATGGCAATCAGCCCCAGCATTTT.

This clonotype has a count of ten or more. This sequence joins TRBV5-6 and TRBJ2-1; possibly TRBD1 or TRBD2 for D (8 bases each). Germline V gene lookup returns CDR1 SGHDT and CDR2 YYEEEE. V lost 0 bases to trimming and J lost 5 bases, with 15 bases between them. This CDR3 region has 16 residues. The CDR3 loop reads CASSLEVAGQDNEQFF. The CDR3, as DNA: TGTGCCAGCAGCTTGGAGGTAGCGGGACAGGACAATGAGCAGTTCTTC.

The chain links TRBV12-3 or TRBV12-4 to TRBJ1-2, with D perhaps matching TRBD1 (5 bases). Deletions cut 8 bases from V and 4 bases from J, with 14 bases between. This CDR3 contains 13 residues. CDR3 sequence reads: CASSVRQIYGYTF. The CDR3 DNA reads TGTGCCAGCTCCGTTAGACAGATCTATGGCTACACCTTC.

V gene TRBV20-1 combines with J gene TRBJ2-7; 11 nucleotides line up with TRBD1. This CDR3 has 13 residues. Germline V CDR1 and CDR2: DFQATT, SNEGSKA (reference sequence). V lost 4 bases, J lost 5 bases, and 4 bases stayed unmatched. As DNA, the CDR3 is TGCAGTGCTACCCCGGGACAGGGGGACGAGCAGTACTTC. Encoded protein: CSATPGQGDEQYF.

At least ten counts were recorded for this clonotype. The chain joins TRBV12-3 or TRBV12-4 to TRBJ1-5, with D possibly being TRBD1 (5 bases). CDR3 length equals 16 residues. V lost 0 bases, J lost 4 bases, and 13 bases lay in between. Here the CDR3 reads CASSLASAGWNQPQHF. CDR3 DNA: TGTGCCAGCAGTTTAGCGTCGGCAGGGTGGAATCAGCCCCAGCATTTT.

The chain's CDR3 is CASSIRGLAGTGELFF. As DNA, the CDR3 is TGTGCCAGTAGTATCCGGGGCCTAGCGGGTACCGGGGAGCTGTTTTTT. V gene TRBV19 combines with J gene TRBJ2-2; TRBD2 aligns across 8 bases. Trimming removed 3 bases from V and 5 bases from J; junction bases left unmatched: 8. This CDR3 spans 16 amino acids. The germline V gene has CDR1 LNHDA and CDR2 SQIVND (reference sequence).

This clonotype was seen at least ten times. The chain combines TRBV20-1 with TRBJ2-7, with D perhaps matching TRBD1 or TRBD2 (5 bases each). Trimming stripped 4 bases from V and 1 base from J, with 11 bases between. The CDR3 spans 13 residues. Germline V gene data show CDR1 as DFQATT and CDR2 as SNEGSKA (reference sequence). This chain's CDR3 is CSAKGPSSYEQYF. DNA for the CDR3: TGCAGTGCTAAGGGACCGTCGTCCTACGAGCAGTACTTC.

This clonotype came up many times. This chain joins TRBV5-1 and TRBJ2-1; 7 positions agree with TRBD2. Germline values: CDR1 SGHRS, CDR2 YFSETQ. Losses at the gene ends were 6 bases for V and 8 bases for J; bases not matched to a gene: 8. CDR3 size: 13 residues. CDR3 amino acids: CASTGGRGDEQFF. The CDR3 DNA reads TGCGCCAGCACTGGCGGGAGAGGCGATGAGCAGTTCTTC.

In this sample, this clonotype turned up many times. The rearrangement uses TRBV12-3 or TRBV12-4 and TRBJ1-2; D unresolved. There are 17 residues in the CDR3. Trimming stripped 4 bases from V and 0 bases from J, with 18 bases between. The CDR3 sequence: CASSYREEFMANYGYTF. The DNA for the CDR3 is TGTGCCAGCAGTTATCGTGAGGAGTTTATGGCTAACTATGGCTACACCTTC.

There are many counts of this clonotype. The gene calls are TRBV29-1 and TRBJ2-3; 10 positions match TRBD2. V lost 8 bases, J lost 3 bases, and 8 bases stayed unmatched. The CDR3 runs 14 residues. Germline loops: CDR1 SQVTM, CDR2 ANQGSEA. For the CDR3, the DNA is TGCAGCATAGAGCGGGAGGGCCGGACAGATACGCAGTATTTT. Protein product: CSIEREGRTDTQYF.